Listed below are T cell receptor beta chains from one sample, sequenced in a study of blood T cell repertoires in COVID-19. The assay was immunoSEQ multiplex PCR, and TCRdb's table has in-frame clones only and misses some. Of roughly 200,000 clones detected, 70% to 85% appear once; the ten largest clones hold about 13%. Sequencing input: peripheral blood. The source of these receptors is a man aged 45-65 years who had recovered from COVID-19. Both conserved end residues are part of each CDR3. The D gene is left open where the match is weak. Clone size is given for some rows only: seen once, a few or many times, or a class if the clone is expanded.

.	13	.	TRBV18	TRBJ1-1	TGTGCCAGCTCACCATCCGGGAACACTGAAGCTTTCTTT	CASSPSGNTEAFF
.	15	TRBD1	TRBV10-3	TRBJ2-7	TGTGCCATCAGTGAGTGGGACAGGCCGACGGACGAGCAGTACTTC	CAISEWDRPTDEQYF
.	11	.	TRBV20-1	TRBJ2-3	TGCCTGGCGGCCACCACAGATACGCAGTATTTT	CLAATTDTQYF
medium-sized	17	.	TRBV21-1	TRBJ2-4	TGTGCCAGCAGCAAATTTTGGCGAGACAGGTTGGGAAACATTCAGTACTTC	CASSKFWRDRLGNIQYF
once	15	TRBD1	TRBV11-2	TRBJ2-7	TGTGCCAGCAGCTTATTTGGGACAGGGCGTTACGAGCAGTACTTC	CASSLFGTGRYEQYF
.	13	.	TRBV7-9	TRBJ1-2	TGTGCCAGCCGTCCGGGGGGGAACTATGGCTACACCTTC	CASRPGGNYGYTF
.	14	TRBD1	TRBV14	TRBJ1-5	TGTGCCAGCAGCCAACGGACAGGAAATCAGCCCCAGCATTTT	CASSQRTGNQPQHF
.	14	TRBD2	TRBV2	TRBJ2-7	TGTGCCAGCGGGAATAGCGGGAGCTCCTACGAGCAGTACTTC	CASGNSGSSYEQYF
.	23	.	TRBV28	TRBJ1-6	TGTGCCAGCAGTTTATTATTACCTCGGGGACACCCAAGGGGGAGCTCCTATAATTCACCCCTCCACTTT	CASSLLLPRGHPRGSSYNSPLHF
.	13	.	TRBV4-3	TRBJ2-7	TGCGCCAGCAGCCAATACCAGGGCTACGAGCAGTACTTC	CASSQYQGYEQYF
.	13	.	TRBV19	TRBJ2-7	TGTGCCAGTAGTATACTACCCGCGTACGAGCAGTACTTC	CASSILPAYEQYF
.	15	TRBD2	TRBV5-4	TRBJ2-3	TGTGCCAGCAGCGAGACTAGCGGGAGGGTCGATACGCAGTATTTT	CASSETSGRVDTQYF
.	13	.	TRBV4-3	TRBJ2-7	TGCGCCAGCAGCCAAGTTCTGAGCCGCGAGCAGTACTTC	CASSQVLSREQYF
.	16	TRBD2	TRBV5-1	TRBJ2-1	TGCGCCAGCAGCTTGGCCGTACTAGCGGGAGGGCATGAGCAGTTCTTC	CASSLAVLAGGHEQFF
.	16	TRBD1	TRBV24-1	TRBJ2-2	TGTGCCACCAGTGAACCGACAGGGGTTAGCACCGGGGAGCTGTTTTTT	CATSEPTGVSTGELFF
.	16	TRBD2	TRBV4-1	TRBJ2-7	TGCGCCAGCAGCCAAGGCACTAGCGGGAGGGATAACGAGCAGTACTTC	CASSQGTSGRDNEQYF
.	13	TRBD1	TRBV19	TRBJ2-1	TGTGCCAGTAATAGGGGGCGTTCCAATGAGCAGTTCTTC	CASNRGRSNEQFF
once	13	.	TRBV12-3/TRBV12-4	TRBJ2-3	TGTGCCAGCAGAGCGACTAGTCCAGATACGCAGTATTTT	CASRATSPDTQYF
.	15	.	TRBV3-1/TRBV3-2	TRBJ2-1	TGTGCCAGCAGCCAAGAAATCAAGAGCTACAATGAGCAGTTCTTC	CASSQEIKSYNEQFF
.	17	TRBD1	TRBV19	TRBJ2-3	TGTGCCAGTAGTCCTCGGACAGGAAACGCCTTCACAGATACGCAGTATTTT	CASSPRTGNAFTDTQYF
.	14	TRBD2	TRBV6-1	TRBJ2-5	TGTGCCAGCAGTGAAGCGGATAGCGGGAGGGCCCAATACTTC	CASSEADSGRAQYF
.	14	.	TRBV28	TRBJ1-3	TGTGCCAGCACCCAGGGTAACTCTGGAAACACCATATATTTT	CASTQGNSGNTIYF
.	17	TRBD1	TRBV5-4	TRBJ1-2	TGTGCCAGCAGGACCGGGACAGGGGGCCGACTACGCTATGGCTACACCTTC	CASRTGTGGRLRYGYTF
.	17	.	TRBV11-2	TRBJ1-6	TGTGCCAGCAGCCCGATAGAAGGAGGGGCCCGTGGGTCACCCCTCCACTTT	CASSPIEGGARGSPLHF
.	13	TRBD1	TRBV6-5	TRBJ1-2	TGTGCCAGCACTCTGAGACAGGGTGGTGGCTACACCTTC	CASTLRQGGGYTF
.	18	TRBD1	TRBV27	TRBJ2-7	TGTGCCAGCAGATCCGGGACAGGGGGTAGCGGGTATATCTCTGAGCAGTACTTC	CASRSGTGGSGYISEQYF
.	15	TRBD1	TRBV7-2	TRBJ1-6	TGTGCCAGCAGCTCGAGGCCAGGGGGGAAATCACCCCTCCACTTT	CASSSRPGGKSPLHF
.	15	.	TRBV19	TRBJ1-5	TGTGCCAGTAGTCCCCGCCCGGGGTACAATCAGCCCCAGCATTTT	CASSPRPGYNQPQHF
.	13	.	TRBV10-3	TRBJ2-7	TGTGCCATCAGTCCGGACGGGGACTACGAGCAGTACTTC	CAISPDGDYEQYF
.	16	TRBD2	TRBV5-1	TRBJ2-3	TGCGCCAGCAGCTTCCCAGCGGGAGCAGGTGGAGATACGCAGTATTTT	CASSFPAGAGGDTQYF
.	15	TRBD2	TRBV5-1	TRBJ2-1	TGCGCCAGCAGCCGACGGGGGGAGCATGGCAATGAGCAGTTCTTC	CASSRRGEHGNEQFF
.	13	.	TRBV9	TRBJ2-2	TGTGCCAGCAGCCCCCCCTATTCCGGGGAGCTGTTTTTT	CASSPPYSGELFF
.	14	.	TRBV9	TRBJ1-4	TGTGCCAGCAGCCCTCAGGGTCGAAATGAAAAACTGTTTTTT	CASSPQGRNEKLFF
.	15	.	TRBV4-3	TRBJ2-7	TGCGCCAGCAGCCAAGGTTATACAGGACCCTACGAGCAGTACTTC	CASSQGYTGPYEQYF
.	14	.	TRBV7-2	TRBJ1-1	TGTGCCAGCAGCTTACATGCAGGAGGCACTGAAGCTTTCTTT	CASSLHAGGTEAFF
.	13	TRBD1	TRBV5-1	TRBJ2-5	TGCGCCAGCAGCTTAGACAGGGGAGAGACCCAGTACTTC	CASSLDRGETQYF
.	14	TRBD1	TRBV5-1	TRBJ2-1	TGCGCCAGCAGCTTGGTAGGGGGCCACAATGAGCAGTTCTTC	CASSLVGGHNEQFF
.	15	.	TRBV15	TRBJ2-7	TGTGCCACCAGCAGACTGCAAACAGGGTCCCCCGAGCAGTACTTC	CATSRLQTGSPEQYF
.	12	TRBD1	TRBV2	TRBJ2-7	TGTGCCAGCAGTCGGGACAGCTACGAGCAGTACTTC	CASSRDSYEQYF
.	13	TRBD1	TRBV4-1	TRBJ1-5	TGCGCCAGCAGCCAGGACAGGGAAGCGGCCCAGCATTTT	CASSQDREAAQHF
.	15	.	TRBV7-2	TRBJ2-3	TGTGCCAGCAGCTCCCCCCAAGGGGTTTCAGATACGCAGTATTTT	CASSSPQGVSDTQYF
.	14	.	TRBV5-4	TRBJ1-2	TGTGCCAGCCGCCTTACCGGGGGTAAGGGTGGCTACACCTTC	CASRLTGGKGGYTF
.	14	TRBD2	TRBV28	TRBJ2-2	TGTGCCAGCGGTAGCGGGAGGGGTGCCGGGGAGCTGTTTTTT	CASGSGRGAGELFF
.	16	.	TRBV5-1	TRBJ2-1	TGCGCCAGCAGCTTGGCCGATCCAGGGGATGGCAATGAGCAGTTCTTC	CASSLADPGDGNEQFF
.	15	.	TRBV5-4	TRBJ2-3	TGTGCCAGCAGCAAGGGACACTCGGGCACAGATACGCAGTATTTT	CASSKGHSGTDTQYF
.	13	.	TRBV7-9	TRBJ1-5	TGTGCCAGCAGCTCGGGGGGCAATCAGCCCCAGCATTTT	CASSSGGNQPQHF
.	16	TRBD2	TRBV27	TRBJ2-7	TGTGCCAGCCACACCCTAGCTGCGGGAGAACTGGGCGAGCAGTACTTC	CASHTLAAGELGEQYF
few	14	TRBD1	TRBV29-1	TRBJ2-3	TGCAGCGTTGGTGGGACAGGAGGTACAGATACGCAGTATTTT	CSVGGTGGTDTQYF
.	15	.	TRBV29-1	TRBJ1-1	TGCAGCGTTGAAGGTGGTCAGGACTTGAACACTGAAGCTTTCTTT	CSVEGGQDLNTEAFF
.	15	.	TRBV5-1	TRBJ1-5	TGCGCCAGCAGCTTGGGTACTGTAAGCAATCAGCCCCAGCATTTT	CASSLGTVSNQPQHF
.	15	TRBD2	TRBV5-1	TRBJ2-3	TGCGCCAGCAGCTTCAGCGGGGCTAGCACAGATACGCAGTATTTT	CASSFSGASTDTQYF
few	13	.	TRBV6-5	TRBJ1-1	TGTGCCAGCAGTCGGGACATGAACACTGAAGCTTTCTTT	CASSRDMNTEAFF
.	15	TRBD1	TRBV28	TRBJ2-7	TGTGCCAGCAGACCCCCGGGACAGGGAAGGGGCGAGCAGTACTTC	CASRPPGQGRGEQYF
.	15	.	TRBV5-1	TRBJ2-3	TGCGCCAGCAGCTTGGGTGGTCTTCAGGGAGATACGCAGTATTTT	CASSLGGLQGDTQYF
.	13	.	TRBV2	TRBJ1-2	TGTGCCAGCAGTGACAGGGCTGGATATGGCTACACCTTC	CASSDRAGYGYTF
.	17	TRBD2	TRBV15	TRBJ2-7	TGTGCCACCAGCAGAGATATTACGCGACTAGCGGGAGACGAGCAGTACTTC	CATSRDITRLAGDEQYF